Here is one T cell receptor (beta chain) with its context. A second PCR, run for roughly 7 to 12 cycles, used a sample-barcoded 5' primer plus a J-beta primer mix. TCRdb passed the 5' RACE reads through MiXCR, listing each CDR3 protein once. The sample includes around 780,000 distinct CDR3 sequences, roughly 25% of them seen just once. This specimen comes from a study of blood T cells in healthy people across ages. Across the whole study: The template switching approach captured approximately one barcoded beta molecule for every two T cells.

Germline V lookup: CDR1 SEHNR, CDR2 FQNEAQ (reference sequence). This CDR3 region has 14 residues. V was clipped by 3 bases and J by 8 bases, with 11 bases between them. The authors extracted at least 5.5 micrograms of total RNA per sample. This sample also appeared in a second study, on T cells of mothers and their children. That source adds: Thymic selection molds TCR recombination output in much the same way for related pairs as for unrelated pairs. The authors found no persistent microchimeric T cell clones.

Sequencing was done on a sample of blood. This chain uses TRBV7-9 with TRBJ1-6, with D unresolved. This TCR was recovered from a boy younger than 18 in good health. CDR3 protein: CASSFRADDSPLHF. In nucleotides, the CDR3 is TGTGCCAGCAGCTTCCGGGCCGACGATTCACCCCTCCACTTT.